The 2 T cell receptor beta chains below were found in one sample sequenced in a study of T cell responses to AZD1222 COVID-19 vaccine (dated by TCRdb to the early 2020s). Taken with the paper, the label for time point translates to: baseline before first vaccination. The protocol used for the library was the immunoSEQ multiplex PCR assay. Here the immuneACCESS table is served through TCRdb, limited to in-frame sequences with V and J called. Missing clones are a known gap in these copies; in checked studies unresolved V genes cover under half, and the rest lacks a known reason. This sample holds roughly 120,000 clones; approximately 83% were observed only once. Roughly 9.1% of the sample rests with the top ten. The specimen comprised peripheral blood, sampled on day 0 of AZD1222 vaccination. All receptors derive from an adult in good health.

The V and J genes are TRBV6-5 and TRBJ2-7; 7 bases fit TRBD2. This CDR3 region has 14 residues. Germline V CDR1 and CDR2: MNHEY, SVGAGI. J lost 1 base, V lost 6 bases, and 6 bases had no gene match. DNA of the CDR3: TGTGCCAGCAGCAGGGACTACCTATCCTACGAGCAGTACTTC. Its translation is CASSRDYLSYEQYF.

This chain links TRBV7-3 with TRBJ2-1, with TRBD2 matching over 11 bases. Germline trimming cut 2 bases from V and 10 bases from J; bases unmatched to any gene: 7. The CDR3 covers 15 residues. Per the germline V gene, CDR1 is SGHTA and CDR2 is FQGTGA. The CDR3 nucleotides read TGTGCCAGCAGCTTATTTAGCGGGAGGGCAGGGGAGCAGTTCTTC. It encodes CASSLFSGRAGEQFF.